Included here is one T cell receptor beta chain sequence, with context. The table lists this clone with a count of one. What antigen it recognizes has not been identified. No base quality information exists; no much larger clone differs at one position. This entry comes from a study of cytomegalovirus exposure and HLA in healthy donors (dated by TCRdb to 2016 to 2017). For context, the study as a whole: The 666 repertoires of the first cohort and the 110 or so validation repertoires were produced on the same platform, according to a later analysis. The aim of the study was to test whether cataloging public T cell receptors could identify signatures of past pathogen exposure. A separate validation cohort of 100 to 150 different subjects was used in addition to the approximately 700-subject first cohort. To predict cytomegalovirus infection status, the study combined high-throughput TCR immunosequencing, statistical association of individual TCRs with disease status, and machine learning. Overall results and qualifications from the work: In vitro tests confirmed that a few of the cytomegalovirus-associated TCR beta chains recognize cytomegalovirus antigens. The classifier was reported to diagnose cytomegalovirus status with high specificity and sensitivity in both the original cohort and the validation cohort. In a later analysis, TCRs clustered in the first cohort were found to also tend to co-occur in the roughly 120 validation repertoires, with about 94% of cluster scores above 0. According to the authors, the approach could potentially be generalized to other disease states and immunological phenotypes. Most TCR sequences were seen in very few donors, while some public TCRs were found in many individuals. The study listed over 150 TCR beta chains as associated with cytomegalovirus. A later analysis had no HLA typing for the validation cohort, so co-occurrence there was scored across all 130 or so repertoires.

The junction shows trimming of 0 bases on V and 1 base on J, plus 7 bases between the germline ends. The CDR3 covers 14 residues, taking in both the cysteine and the phenylalanine. The kept DNA is CDR3 alone, 42 bases in frame from the first base. Via the germline V gene, CDR1 is SGDLS and CDR2 YYNGEE. Donors formed part of the validation cohort, which comprised some 120 subjects and was distinct from the first cohort of several hundred subjects. The method behind the library was the immunoSEQ multiplex PCR assay. For the original study's pipeline: A statistical classification framework was built to diagnose cytomegalovirus status from the catalog of TCR beta chain sequences. TCRdb retrieved this table from immuneACCESS and kept in-frame rearrangements only. Not all clones are present; in checked studies, unresolved V genes account for under half, and no reason is known for the remainder. D and trimming come from the DNA, and the V and J calls and clone size come from that table. This sample comprises 120,000 or so clones, approximately 95% of them detected only once. The ten largest account for about 1.7% of the sample.

The sequence derives from a young man in good health and CMV-seronegative. The sequence joins TRBV9 to TRBJ1-1; perhaps TRBD1 is the D gene, with 6 bases matching. Sequenced: PBMCs. The DNA sequence is given as TGTGCCAGCAGCGTAGCCAGGGGGAACACTGAAGCTTTCTTT. It is translated as CASSVARGNTEAFF. Outside the CDR3, residues come from the reference TRBV9 and TRBJ1-1 proteins, so the full variable domain is: DSGVTQTPKHLITATGQRVTLRCSPRSGDLSVYWYQQSLDQGLQFLIQYYNGEERAKGNILERFSAQQFPDLHSELNLSSLELGDSALYFCASSVARGNTEAFFGQGTRLTVV.